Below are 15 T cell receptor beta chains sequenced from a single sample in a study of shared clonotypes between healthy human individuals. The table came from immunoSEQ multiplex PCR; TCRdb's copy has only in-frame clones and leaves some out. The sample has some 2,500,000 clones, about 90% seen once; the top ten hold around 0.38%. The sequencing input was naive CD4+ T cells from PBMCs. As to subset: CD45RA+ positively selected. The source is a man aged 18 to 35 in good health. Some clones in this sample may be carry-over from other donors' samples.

Written as DNA, the CDR3 is TGTGCCAGCAGCCCCAAAAATGCCTACGAGCAGTACTTC. This codes for CASSPKNAYEQYF. The rearrangement uses TRBV5-4 and TRBJ2-7; D is undetermined. The germline gives CDR1 SGHNT, CDR2 YYREEE (reference sequence). The ends were cut back, 4 bases at V and 2 bases at J, with 10 bases in the middle. This CDR3 has 13 amino acids. Variable domain in full (rest from reference TRBV5-4 and TRBJ2-7): ETGVTQSPTHLIKTRGQQVTLRCSSQSGHNTVSWYQQALGQGPQFIFQYYREEENGRGNFPPRFSGLQFPNYSSELNVNALELDDSALYLCASSPKNAYEQYFGPGTRLTVT.

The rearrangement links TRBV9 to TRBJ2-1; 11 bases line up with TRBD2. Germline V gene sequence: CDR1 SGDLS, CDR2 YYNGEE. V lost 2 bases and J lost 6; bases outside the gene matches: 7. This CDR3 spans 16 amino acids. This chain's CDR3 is CASSVLGTSGSNEQFF. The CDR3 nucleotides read TGTGCCAGCAGCGTTTTGGGCACTAGCGGGAGCAATGAGCAGTTCTTC.

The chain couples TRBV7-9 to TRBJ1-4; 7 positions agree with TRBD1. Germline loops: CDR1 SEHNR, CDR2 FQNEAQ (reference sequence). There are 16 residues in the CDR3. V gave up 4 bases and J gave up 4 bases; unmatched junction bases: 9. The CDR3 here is CASSWREGAGNEKLFF. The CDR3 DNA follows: TGTGCCAGCAGCTGGAGAGAGGGGGCGGGTAATGAAAAACTGTTTTTT.

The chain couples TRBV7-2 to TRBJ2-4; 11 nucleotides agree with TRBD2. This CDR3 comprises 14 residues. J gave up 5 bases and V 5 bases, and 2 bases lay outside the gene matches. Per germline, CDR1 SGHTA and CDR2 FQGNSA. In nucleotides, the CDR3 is TGTGCCAGCAGCGGGGGACTAGCGGAAAACATTCAGTACTTC. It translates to CASSGGLAENIQYF.

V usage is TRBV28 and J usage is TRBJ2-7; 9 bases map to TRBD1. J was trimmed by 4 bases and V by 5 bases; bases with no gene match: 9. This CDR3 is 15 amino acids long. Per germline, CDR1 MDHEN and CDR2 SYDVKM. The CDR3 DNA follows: TGTGCCAGCAGTGTGACAGGGGGTGTTCGGTACGAGCAGTACTTC. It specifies CASSVTGGVRYEQYF.

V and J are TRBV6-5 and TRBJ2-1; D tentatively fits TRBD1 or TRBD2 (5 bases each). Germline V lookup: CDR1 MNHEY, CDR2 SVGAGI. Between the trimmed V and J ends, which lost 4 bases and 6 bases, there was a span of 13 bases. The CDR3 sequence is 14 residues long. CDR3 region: CASSSRERSNEQFF. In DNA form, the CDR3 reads TGTGCCAGCAGTTCCAGGGAGCGGAGCAATGAGCAGTTCTTC.

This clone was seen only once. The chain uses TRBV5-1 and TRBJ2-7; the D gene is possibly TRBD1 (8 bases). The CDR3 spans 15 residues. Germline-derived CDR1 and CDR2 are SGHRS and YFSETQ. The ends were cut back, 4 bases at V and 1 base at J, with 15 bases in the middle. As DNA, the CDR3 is TGCGCCAGCAGCGCCGGACAGGGAGGGTCCTACGAGCAGTACTTC. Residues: CASSAGQGGSYEQYF.

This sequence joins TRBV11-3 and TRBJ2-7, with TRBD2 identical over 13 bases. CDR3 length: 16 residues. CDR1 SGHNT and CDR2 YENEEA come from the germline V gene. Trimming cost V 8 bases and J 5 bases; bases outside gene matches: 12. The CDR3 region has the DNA TGTGCCAGCCCGGTTCCGGGACTAGCGGGAACCCACGAGCAGTACTTC. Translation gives CASPVPGLAGTHEQYF.

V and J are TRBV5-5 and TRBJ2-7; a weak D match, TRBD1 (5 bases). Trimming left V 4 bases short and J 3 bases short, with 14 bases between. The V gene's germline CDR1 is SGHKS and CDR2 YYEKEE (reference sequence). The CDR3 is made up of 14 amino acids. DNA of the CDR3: TGTGCCAGCAGCACCGACAGTATGTACTACGAGCAGTACTTC. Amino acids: CASSTDSMYYEQYF.

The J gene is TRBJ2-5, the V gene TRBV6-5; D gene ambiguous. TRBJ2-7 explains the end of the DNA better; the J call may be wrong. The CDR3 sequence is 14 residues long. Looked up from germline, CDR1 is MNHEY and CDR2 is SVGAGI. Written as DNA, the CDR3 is TGTGCCAGCAGAGGCGGCCCTAGACCCTACGAGCAGTACTTC. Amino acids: CASRGGPRPYEQYF.

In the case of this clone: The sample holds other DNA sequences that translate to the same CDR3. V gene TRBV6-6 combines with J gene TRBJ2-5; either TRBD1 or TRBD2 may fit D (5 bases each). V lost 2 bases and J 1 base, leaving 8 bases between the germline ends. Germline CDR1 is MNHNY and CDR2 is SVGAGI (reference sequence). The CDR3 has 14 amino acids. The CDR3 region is CASSYRGPQETQYF. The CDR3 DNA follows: TGTGCCAGCAGTTACAGGGGACCCCAAGAGACCCAGTACTTC.

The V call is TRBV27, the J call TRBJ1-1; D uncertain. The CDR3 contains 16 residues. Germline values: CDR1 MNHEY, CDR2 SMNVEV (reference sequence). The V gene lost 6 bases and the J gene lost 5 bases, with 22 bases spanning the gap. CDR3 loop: CASRTDLPKKGTEAFF. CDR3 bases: TGTGCCAGCAGAACCGATCTTCCCAAAAAGGGTACTGAAGCTTTCTTT.

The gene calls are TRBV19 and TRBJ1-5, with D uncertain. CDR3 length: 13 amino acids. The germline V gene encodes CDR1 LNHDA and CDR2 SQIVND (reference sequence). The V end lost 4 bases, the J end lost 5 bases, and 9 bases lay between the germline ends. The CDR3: CASSTWVDQPQHF. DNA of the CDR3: TGTGCCAGTAGTACCTGGGTGGATCAGCCCCAGCATTTT.

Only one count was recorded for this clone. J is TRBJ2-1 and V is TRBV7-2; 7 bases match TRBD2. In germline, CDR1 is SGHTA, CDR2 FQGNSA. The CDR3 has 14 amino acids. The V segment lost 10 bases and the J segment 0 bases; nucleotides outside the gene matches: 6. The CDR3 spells CATVGGYSYNEQFF. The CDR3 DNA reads TGTGCCACCGTGGGGGGGTACTCCTACAATGAGCAGTTCTTC.

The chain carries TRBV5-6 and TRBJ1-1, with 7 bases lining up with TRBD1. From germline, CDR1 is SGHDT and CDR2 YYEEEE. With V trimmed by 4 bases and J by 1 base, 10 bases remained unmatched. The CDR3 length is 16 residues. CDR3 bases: TGTGCCAGCAGCGCGGGTACAGGGGCCCAGAACACTGAAGCTTTCTTT. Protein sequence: CASSAGTGAQNTEAFF.